The present T cell receptor beta chain was sequenced within a study of T cell responses to AZD1222 COVID-19 vaccine. General study points: Donors were chiefly white British, with a greater number of females, and clonal diversity was perhaps underestimated. Only five or six AZD1222 recipients were seropositive at baseline. Spike-specific TCR breadth rose after two AZD1222 doses, and depth rose as well. Within unmutated variant regions lay the reported targets of nearly half of spike-specific TCRs.

TCRdb keeps only in-frame clones here, not all; method: immunoSEQ multiplex PCR. In the table there are about 220,000 clones, 93% of which are singletons. The CDR3 has 16 amino acids. Trimming at V came to 1 base and at J to 8 bases, leaving 10 bases not matched to a gene. CDR1 LGHDT and CDR2 YNNKEL come from the germline V gene (reference sequence). This clone has only a few counts. What it recognizes is unknown. The source material was peripheral blood, sampled on day 0 of MenACWY control vaccination. The chain is built from TRBV3-1 (or the pseudogene TRBV3-2) and TRBJ1-4; 7 positions agree with TRBD1. The TCR sequence derives from an adult in good health. Written as DNA, the CDR3 is TGTGCCAGCAGCCAAGGTCTGGGACAGAGGGACGAAAAACTGTTTTTT. Residues: CASSQGLGQRDEKLFF.